This TCR beta chain came from a study of lymphopenia after photon versus proton radiotherapy. A word on this clone: The antigen is not known.

In germline, CDR1 is SGHVS, CDR2 FNYEAQ. Trimming shortened V by 6 bases and J by 6 bases, and 21 bases separated the two germline ends. The CDR3 length is 15 residues. Sequenced by immunoSEQ multiplex PCR; TCRdb stores in-frame clones only, minus some. The sample lists some 26,000 clones; roughly 87% were seen once. General study findings and limits: Survival link was tested only in deceased patients; proton benefit remains a possibility. Proton therapy kept repertoires fairly stable, unlike photons, which gained effector/memory cells. After lymphocyte nadir, photon-treated repertoires showed oligoclonal expansion, especially CD8+ Temra. Larger post-nadir TCR diversity loss correlated inversely with survival in deceased patients.

The clonotype was recovered from a woman between 45 and 60 years old with pancreatic cancer. The chain carries TRBV7-6 and TRBJ2-7, with TRBD1 as a possible D gene (6 bases). Sequenced here: peripheral blood, sampled from a patient treated with photon-based radiotherapy. CDR3 in DNA: TGTGCCAGCAGTTCCCTCCGGGACACCGGCGGCGAGCAGTACTTC. Encoded protein: CASSSLRDTGGEQYF. Looking up the rest from reference TRBV7-6 and TRBJ2-7 gives the full variable domain: GAGVSQSPRYKVTKRGQDVALRCDPISGHVSLYWYRQALGQGPEFLTYFNYEAQQDKSGLPNDRFSAERPEGSISTLTIQRTEQRDSAMYRCASSSLRDTGGEQYFGPGTRLTVT.